The T cell receptor (beta chain) described here comes from a study of T cell responses to AZD1222 COVID-19 vaccine. Study-wide results and limits: Nearly half of spike-specific TCRs reportedly target unmutated variant regions. Once two AZD1222 doses were given, Spike-specific TCR breadth and depth went up. Of the AZD1222 recipients, only 5 to 7 were seropositive at baseline.

Comment on this clone: Its target is unknown.

Trimming pared 3 bases from V and 5 bases from J, leaving 7 bases between. The CDR3 loop spans 12 amino acids. Germline V gene lookup returns CDR1 LGHDT and CDR2 YNNKEL (reference sequence). The repertoire was sequenced with immunoSEQ multiplex PCR; TCRdb's copy has only in-frame clones and lacks some. The sample lists about 52,000 clones, 87% occurring once. Sequenced material: peripheral blood, taken 28 days after the second AZD1222 dose. The sequence was obtained from an adult who received the AZD1222 COVID-19 vaccine. The chain recombines TRBV3-1 (or the pseudogene TRBV3-2) with TRBJ1-1; no definite D call. The CDR3 protein is CASSQGFTEAFF. In DNA form, the CDR3 reads TGTGCCAGCAGCCAGGGTTTTACTGAAGCTTTCTTT.